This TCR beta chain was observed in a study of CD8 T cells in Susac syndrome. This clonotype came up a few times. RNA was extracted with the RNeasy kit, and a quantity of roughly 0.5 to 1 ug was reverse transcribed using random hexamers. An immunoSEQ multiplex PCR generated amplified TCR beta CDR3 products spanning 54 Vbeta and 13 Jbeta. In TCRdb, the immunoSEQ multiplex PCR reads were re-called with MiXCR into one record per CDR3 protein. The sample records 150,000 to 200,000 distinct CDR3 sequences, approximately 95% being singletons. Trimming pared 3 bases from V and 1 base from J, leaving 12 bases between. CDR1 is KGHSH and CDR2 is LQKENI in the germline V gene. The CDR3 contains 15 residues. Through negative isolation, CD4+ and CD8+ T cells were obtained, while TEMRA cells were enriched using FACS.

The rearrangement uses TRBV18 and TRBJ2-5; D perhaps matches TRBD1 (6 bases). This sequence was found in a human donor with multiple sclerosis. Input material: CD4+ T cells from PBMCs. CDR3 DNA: TGTGCCAGCTCACCGACAGGAGGAGGCCAAGAGACCCAGTACTTC. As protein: CASSPTGGGQETQYF.